What follows are 28 T cell receptor beta chains derived from one specimen sequenced in a study of beta chain features in type 1 diabetes. Study-wide findings and caveats: Patients with Type 1 diabetes showed moderately but significantly shorter TCRB CDR3s in all four CD4+ subsets.

Reverse transcription of all isolated RNA meant that expressed TCRB transcripts were sequenced. This table comes from immunoSEQ multiplex PCR, and its TCRdb copy is limited to in-frame clones, with some not included. This sample has around 250,000 clones; about 23% occur once, and the top ten carry about 0.012%. What these receptors recognize is not known. The specimen was naive CD4+ T cells from blood. The origin of the receptors is a young woman with type 1 diabetes.

This clone turned up a few times. The CDR3: CASSQERRGGYQPQHF. The CDR3 DNA reads TGTGCCAGCAGCCAAGAAAGGAGGGGGGGTTATCAGCCCCAGCATTTT. The chain links TRBV4-2 to TRBJ1-5; perhaps TRBD1 as D (6 bases). CDR3 length: 16 amino acids. V was trimmed by 0 bases and J by 5 bases, leaving 14 bases between them. Germline V gives CDR1 LGHNA, CDR2 YNFKEQ.

The chain joins TRBV15 to TRBJ2-7, with TRBD1 as a possible D gene (5 bases). The CDR3 loop spans 14 amino acids. V gave up 0 bases and J gave up 6 bases, with 12 bases separating them. Germline-derived CDR1 and CDR2 are LNHNV and YYDKDF (reference sequence). This CDR3 is CATSRDQGEAEQYF. DNA of the CDR3: TGTGCCACCAGCAGAGACCAGGGTGAGGCCGAGCAGTACTTC.

The chain has TRBV19 and TRBJ2-6, with TRBD1 matching over 8 bases. Germline V CDR1 and CDR2: LNHDA, SQIVND (reference sequence). The CDR3 runs to 15 residues. J lost 4 bases, V lost 5 bases, and 4 bases had no gene match. Here the CDR3 DNA reads TGTGCCAGTAGTGGACAGGGTTCCGGGGCCAACGTCCTGACTTTC. Translating gives CASSGQGSGANVLTF.

This clone has a handful of counts. This chain connects TRBV5-4 to TRBJ2-1; 10 bases map to TRBD2. This CDR3 comprises 18 residues. Germline V CDR1 and CDR2: SGHNT, YYREEE (reference sequence). V lost 4 bases, J lost 0 bases, and 10 bases stayed unmatched. DNA for the CDR3: TGTGCCAGCAGCCAGATGACTAGCGGGTGGAGCTCCTACAATGAGCAGTTCTTC. Protein sequence: CASSQMTSGWSSYNEQFF.

The chain couples TRBV7-3 to TRBJ2-3, with 8 bases matching TRBD2. This CDR3 spans 18 amino acids. Germline V lookup: CDR1 SGHTA, CDR2 FQGTGA. V was clipped by 0 bases and J by 2 bases; unmatched bases: 10. The CDR3 protein is CASSLTYKRESATDTQYF. CDR3 nucleotide sequence: TGTGCCAGCAGCTTAACGTATAAGCGGGAGTCAGCCACAGATACGCAGTATTTT. The complete variable domain, with remaining parts taken from reference TRBV7-3 and TRBJ2-3, reads GAGVSQTPSNKVTEKGKYVELRCDPISGHTALYWYRQSLGQGPEFLIYFQGTGAADDSGLPNDRFFAVRPEGSVSTLKIQRTERGDSAVYLCASSLTYKRESATDTQYFGPGTRLTVL.

In this sample, this clone turned up a few times. The genes are TRBV18 and TRBJ2-1, with 7 bases fitting TRBD2. The germline V gene has CDR1 KGHSH and CDR2 LQKENI. V was pared by 1 base and J by 6 bases, with 0 bases of the junction left unmatched. This CDR3 comprises 13 residues. The CDR3 reads CASSPREGNEQFF. The CDR3 nucleotides are TGTGCCAGCTCACCACGGGAGGGCAATGAGCAGTTCTTC.

This chain links TRBV18 with TRBJ1-5; a possible D gene is TRBD1 (5 bases). The germline V gene has CDR1 KGHSH and CDR2 LQKENI. V shed 2 bases and J shed 0 bases, with 8 bases lying between them. The CDR3 loop spans 15 amino acids. The CDR3 spells CASSPNQGSNQPQHF. The DNA of the CDR3 is TGTGCCAGCTCACCAAATCAGGGTAGCAATCAGCCCCAGCATTTT.

V usage is TRBV18 and J usage is TRBJ1-1, with a possible D match to TRBD1 (6 bases). Trimming stripped 6 bases from V and 0 bases from J, with 14 bases between. The CDR3 covers 15 residues. Germline lookup yields CDR1 KGHSH and CDR2 LQKENI. The CDR3 DNA reads as TGTGCCAGCTCGCGAACGGGGGGCCTGAACACTGAAGCTTTCTTT. Translating it yields CASSRTGGLNTEAFF.

The chain employs TRBV7-9 and TRBJ2-1; D possibly corresponds to TRBD1 (6 bases). The germline V gene has CDR1 SEHNR and CDR2 FQNEAQ (reference sequence). This CDR3 spans 12 amino acids. V dropped 1 base and J dropped 11 bases, with 9 bases sitting between them. The CDR3 protein is CASSLGQGQQFF. The CDR3, as DNA: TGTGCCAGCAGCTTAGGGCAGGGGCAGCAGTTCTTC.

This clone was counted a few times. The genes are TRBV7-2 and TRBJ2-7; 10 nucleotides match TRBD2. There are 15 residues in the CDR3. V lost 5 bases, J lost 0 bases, and 4 bases stayed unmatched. The germline CDR1 and CDR2 sequences are SGHTA and FQGNSA. CDR3 sequence (DNA): TGTGCCAGCAGCGGAGCTAGCGGGAGCTCCTACGAGCAGTACTTC. It is translated as CASSGASGSSYEQYF.

V gene TRBV6-5 combines with J gene TRBJ2-3, with D perhaps TRBD2 (6 bases). V was pared by 2 bases and J by 0 bases, with 12 bases between. This CDR3 has 16 residues. The germline V gene encodes CDR1 MNHEY and CDR2 SVGAGI. CDR3 sequence (DNA): TGTGCCAGCAGTTACCTAGCGCCTTCTAGCACAGATACGCAGTATTTT. Translating it yields CASSYLAPSSTDTQYF.

The V gene is TRBV5-4, the J gene TRBJ2-7, with D possibly TRBD1 on 6 matching bases. This CDR3 has 16 amino acids. Germline V gene sequence: CDR1 SGHNT, CDR2 YYREEE (reference sequence). Deletions cut 4 bases from V and 5 bases from J, with 22 bases between. The DNA of the CDR3 is TGTGCCAGCAGCGCAAAAACGGCAGGGGAGTTTCACGAGCAGTACTTC. Protein: CASSAKTAGEFHEQYF.

This clone came up a few times. This chain's CDR3 is CASSPSASGRANEQFF. DNA of the CDR3: TGTGCCAGCTCACCATCGGCGAGCGGGAGGGCTAATGAGCAGTTCTTC. The chain couples TRBV18 to TRBJ2-1; 10 nucleotides agree with TRBD2. This CDR3 spans 16 amino acids. The junction had 8 bases not matched to a gene; V was cut back by 2 bases and J by 7 bases. Germline V gives CDR1 KGHSH, CDR2 LQKENI.

The CDR3 region is CSGLAGGTDTQYF. The CDR3 DNA reads as TGCAGCGGACTAGCGGGGGGCACAGATACGCAGTATTTT. The genes are TRBV29-1 and TRBJ2-3, with TRBD2 matching 12 bases. Germline V CDR1 and CDR2: SQVTM, ANQGSEA. Unmatched junction bases numbered 0, after V lost 7 bases and J lost 1 base. This CDR3 comprises 13 residues.

This clone was seen more than once but under ten times. V usage is TRBV4-1 and J usage is TRBJ1-2, with D hard to call. The V end was cut by 3 bases, the J end by 5 bases, with 7 bases between. This CDR3 comprises 12 residues. In germline, CDR1 is MGHRA, CDR2 YSYEKL. The CDR3 is CASSQQRYGYTF. CDR3 nucleotide sequence: TGCGCCAGCAGCCAGCAGCGGTATGGCTACACCTTC.

The gene calls are TRBV7-9 and TRBJ1-2; 8 bases are shared with TRBD1. The CDR3 loop spans 15 amino acids. The germline CDR1 and CDR2 sequences are SEHNR and FQNEAQ (reference sequence). The V segment lost 4 bases and the J segment 4 bases; nucleotides outside the gene matches: 8. CDR3 residues: CASSSIWTGTYGYTF. Written as DNA, the CDR3 is TGTGCCAGCAGCTCCATTTGGACAGGGACCTATGGCTACACCTTC.

V gene TRBV30 combines with J gene TRBJ1-4; possible D gene TRBD1, 6 bases. Trimming removed 3 bases at V and 7 bases at J, with 18 bases between. CDR1 and CDR2 from the germline V gene are GTSNPN and SVGIG (reference sequence). The CDR3 runs to 15 residues. Here the CDR3 reads CAWSALQGRGEKLFF. CDR3 bases: TGTGCCTGGAGCGCCCTACAGGGACGAGGTGAAAAACTGTTTTTT.

This clone has more than one count but fewer than ten. The chain couples TRBV4-2 to TRBJ1-4, with 10 bases that match TRBD1. V lost 4 bases and J lost 3; bases outside the gene matches: 5. The CDR3 is 16 amino acids. Germline V CDR1 and CDR2: LGHNA, YNFKEQ. CDR3 region: CASSPFDRGPNEKLFF. The CDR3 region has the DNA TGTGCCAGCAGCCCTTTCGACAGGGGGCCTAATGAAAAACTGTTTTTT.

This clone was recorded a few times. The J gene is TRBJ2-5, the V gene TRBV29-1, with a weak D call TRBD2 (5 bases). The J call may be incorrect, as the DNA end agrees better with TRBJ2-7. In germline, CDR1 is SQVTM, CDR2 ANQGSEA. This CDR3 spans 13 amino acids. CDR3: CSVSSGMSYEQYF. CDR3 coding DNA: TGCAGCGTCTCGTCCGGGATGTCCTACGAGCAGTACTTC.

This chain links TRBV9 with TRBJ2-5; 15 bases are shared with TRBD2. The CDR3 spans 19 residues. Per germline, CDR1 SGDLS and CDR2 YYNGEE. The junction had 10 bases not matched to a gene; V was cut back by 0 bases and J by 4 bases. This chain's CDR3 is CASSVDDGGLAGGGETQYF. CDR3 nucleotides: TGTGCCAGCAGCGTAGATGATGGGGGACTAGCGGGAGGAGGAGAGACCCAGTACTTC.

This clone turned up a few times. This chain connects TRBV6-6 to TRBJ2-6; a possible D gene is TRBD2 (6 bases). Germline CDR1 and CDR2: MNHNY and SVGAGI (reference sequence). The CDR3 is 15 amino acids. V lost 2 bases and J lost 2, with 7 bases in between. The CDR3 here is CASSYGGTGANVLTF. CDR3 bases: TGTGCCAGCAGTTACGGGGGGACTGGGGCCAACGTCCTGACTTTC.

The gene calls are TRBV28 and TRBJ2-5; 10 bases fit TRBD1. The tail of the sequence fits TRBJ2-7 better, so the J call may be wrong. The CDR3 totals 13 residues. Germline V gives CDR1 MDHEN, CDR2 SYDVKM. The CDR3 region has the DNA TGTGCCAGCAGAACGGGACAGGGGTACGAGCAGTACTTC. It yields the protein CASRTGQGYEQYF.

The chain couples TRBV29-1 to TRBJ2-3; 8 nucleotides match TRBD1. CDR1 SQVTM and CDR2 ANQGSEA come from the germline V gene. J lost 2 bases, V lost 4 bases, and 8 bases had no gene match. The CDR3 length is 15 residues. The CDR3 loop reads CSVVGPGGFTDTQYF. Here the CDR3 DNA reads TGCAGCGTTGTGGGGCCAGGGGGCTTCACAGATACGCAGTATTTT.

The V gene is TRBV19, the J gene TRBJ1-1; D possibly corresponds to TRBD1 (6 bases). V dropped 5 bases and J dropped 4 bases, with 8 bases sitting between them. Germline CDR1 and CDR2: LNHDA and SQIVND (reference sequence). This CDR3 is 12 amino acids long. CDR3 DNA sequence: TGTGCCAGTAGTGGGGGCCGCACTGAAGCTTTCTTT. Its translation is CASSGGRTEAFF.

This rearrangement joins TRBV29-1 to TRBJ1-2; TRBD1 aligns across 12 bases. There are 14 residues in the CDR3. V gave up 7 bases and J gave up 3 bases; unmatched junction bases: 6. In germline, CDR1 is SQVTM, CDR2 ANQGSEA. The DNA of the CDR3 is TGCAGCGACGGGACAGGGGGCGCCGACTATGGCTACACCTTC. Translating gives CSDGTGGADYGYTF.

This clone was picked up one time. J is TRBJ2-3 and V is TRBV28; 8 bases are a match to TRBD2. This CDR3 is built from 15 residues. The V gene end was trimmed by 5 bases and the J gene end by 2 bases; junction bases not matched to a gene: 6. CDR1 and CDR2 from the germline V gene are MDHEN and SYDVKM. CDR3 in DNA: TGTGCCAGCAGTCAAAAAGCGGGAGTCACAGATACGCAGTATTTT. This gives the protein CASSQKAGVTDTQYF. The entire variable domain, with the rest obtained from reference TRBV28 and TRBJ2-3, is as follows: DVKVTQSSRYLVKRTGEKVFLECVQDMDHENMFWYRQDPGLGLRLIYFSYDVKMKEKGDIPEGYSVSREKKERFSLILESASTNQTSMYLCASSQKAGVTDTQYFGPGTRLTVL.

This chain uses TRBV9 with TRBJ1-2; D is possibly TRBD1 (5 bases). This CDR3 comprises 13 residues. Trimming left V 2 bases short and J 8 bases short, with 13 bases between. The germline V gene has CDR1 SGDLS and CDR2 YYNGEE. The CDR3 region has the DNA TGTGCCAGCAGCGTTCTTAGGGGTGGCGGCTACACCTTC. Amino acid sequence: CASSVLRGGGYTF.

This clone turned up a few times. V usage is TRBV28 and J usage is TRBJ2-3; 7 nucleotides line up with TRBD2. The CDR3 consists of 17 residues. The germline V gene encodes CDR1 MDHEN and CDR2 SYDVKM. The J segment lost 1 base and the V segment lost 3 bases, leaving 10 bases of the junction unmatched. The CDR3 sequence: CASSFWASGLGTDTQYF. DNA for the CDR3: TGTGCCAGCAGTTTTTGGGCTAGCGGACTTGGCACAGATACGCAGTATTTT. Full variable domain (missing parts from reference TRBV28 and TRBJ2-3): DVKVTQSSRYLVKRTGEKVFLECVQDMDHENMFWYRQDPGLGLRLIYFSYDVKMKEKGDIPEGYSVSREKKERFSLILESASTNQTSMYLCASSFWASGLGTDTQYFGPGTRLTVL.